The T cell receptor (beta chain) described here comes from a study of technical replicates of blood from several donors. Profiled with immunoSEQ multiplex PCR; TCRdb holds only in-frame clones, not every one. The table includes around 77,000 clones, around nine tenths detected once. V lost 0 bases and J lost 6; bases outside the gene matches: 9. CDR1 MGHRA and CDR2 YSYEKL come from the germline V gene. The CDR3 loop spans 17 amino acids. Sequenced sample: T cells isolated from PBMCs. The receptor comes from a human donor in good health. V and J are TRBV4-1 and TRBJ2-3; TRBD2 matches 10 bases. In DNA, the CDR3 is TGCGCCAGCAGCCAAGAGTTTGGTAGCGGGAGGACGGATACGCAGTATTTT. It codes for CASSQEFGSGRTDTQYF.